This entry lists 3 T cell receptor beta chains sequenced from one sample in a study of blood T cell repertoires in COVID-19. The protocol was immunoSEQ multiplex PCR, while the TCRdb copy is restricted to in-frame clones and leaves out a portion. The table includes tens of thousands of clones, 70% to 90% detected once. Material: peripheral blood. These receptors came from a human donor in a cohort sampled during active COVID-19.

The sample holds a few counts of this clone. CDR3 in amino acids: CAWKEGRGPLHF. DNA for the CDR3: TGTGCCTGGAAGGAGGGGAGAGGACCCCTCCACTTT. J is TRBJ1-6 and V is TRBV30; a weak D match, TRBD1 (5 bases). CDR1 is GTSNPN, CDR2 SVGIG, per germline (reference sequence). This CDR3 region has 12 residues. The V end lost 4 bases, the J end lost 12 bases, and 13 bases lay between the germline ends.

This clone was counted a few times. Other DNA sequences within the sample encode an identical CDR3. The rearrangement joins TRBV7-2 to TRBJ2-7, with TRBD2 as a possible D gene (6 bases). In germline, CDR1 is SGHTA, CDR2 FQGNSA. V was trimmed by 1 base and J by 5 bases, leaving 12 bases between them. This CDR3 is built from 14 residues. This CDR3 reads CASSLVAAVHEQYF. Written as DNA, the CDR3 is TGTGCCAGCAGCTTAGTAGCGGCTGTGCACGAGCAGTACTTC.

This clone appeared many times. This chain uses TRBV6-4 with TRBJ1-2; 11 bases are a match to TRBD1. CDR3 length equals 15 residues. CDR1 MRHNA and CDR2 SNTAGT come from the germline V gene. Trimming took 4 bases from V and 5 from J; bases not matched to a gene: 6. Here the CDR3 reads CASSARTGGLYGYTF. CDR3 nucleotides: TGTGCCAGCAGTGCCCGGACAGGGGGCTTGTATGGCTACACCTTC.